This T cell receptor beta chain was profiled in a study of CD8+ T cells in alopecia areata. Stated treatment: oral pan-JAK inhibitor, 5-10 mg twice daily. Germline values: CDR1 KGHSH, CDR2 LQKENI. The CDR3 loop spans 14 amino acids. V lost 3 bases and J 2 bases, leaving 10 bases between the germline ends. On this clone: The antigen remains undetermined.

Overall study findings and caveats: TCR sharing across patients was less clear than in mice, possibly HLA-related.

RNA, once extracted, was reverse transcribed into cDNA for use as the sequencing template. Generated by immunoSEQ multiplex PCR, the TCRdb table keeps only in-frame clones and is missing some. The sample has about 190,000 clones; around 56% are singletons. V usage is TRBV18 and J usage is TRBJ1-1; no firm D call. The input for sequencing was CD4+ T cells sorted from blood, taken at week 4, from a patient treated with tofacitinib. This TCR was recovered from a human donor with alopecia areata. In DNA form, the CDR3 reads TGTGCCAGCTCACCGAGGAGGAGTAACACTGAAGCTTTCTTT. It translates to CASSPRRSNTEAFF.